The 3 T cell receptor beta chains reported below all come from one sample, sequenced in a study of early stage breast cancer tumors. Method: immunoSEQ multiplex PCR; TCRdb's copy keeps in-frame clones and lacks some. The sample lists under 45,000 clones, around 72% occurring once. Source material: blood. The receptors were sampled from a person aged 45-60 years with breast cancer.

This clone has a single count. V usage is TRBV21-1 and J usage is TRBJ2-1; the table's TRBD2 call for D was not verified on the DNA. TRBV21-1 is a pseudogene segment. This CDR3 has 17 amino acids. The CDR3, as DNA: TGTGCCAGCAGCAAACTCCTCCGGCCTAGCCCACTCAATGAGCAGTTCTTC. As protein: CASSKLLRPSPLNEQFF.

The J gene is TRBJ2-1, the V gene TRBV2, with 11 bases that match TRBD2. Trimming took 6 bases from V and 0 from J; bases not matched to a gene: 10. The CDR3 runs 18 residues. Germline V gene data show CDR1 as SNHLY and CDR2 as FYNNEI. The CDR3 loop reads CASSDPGTSGISYNEQFF. The CDR3 nucleotides read TGTGCCAGCAGCGACCCGGGGACTAGCGGAATCTCCTACAATGAGCAGTTCTTC.

The CDR3 sequence is CASSLVAESSYEQYF. CDR3 coding DNA: TGTGCCAGCAGCTTAGTAGCGGAAAGCTCCTACGAGCAGTACTTC. This chain connects TRBV7-2 to TRBJ2-7, with D tentatively TRBD2 (6 bases). The CDR3 contains 15 residues. V was clipped by 1 base and J by 0 bases, with 10 bases between them. Germline values: CDR1 SGHTA, CDR2 FQGNSA.